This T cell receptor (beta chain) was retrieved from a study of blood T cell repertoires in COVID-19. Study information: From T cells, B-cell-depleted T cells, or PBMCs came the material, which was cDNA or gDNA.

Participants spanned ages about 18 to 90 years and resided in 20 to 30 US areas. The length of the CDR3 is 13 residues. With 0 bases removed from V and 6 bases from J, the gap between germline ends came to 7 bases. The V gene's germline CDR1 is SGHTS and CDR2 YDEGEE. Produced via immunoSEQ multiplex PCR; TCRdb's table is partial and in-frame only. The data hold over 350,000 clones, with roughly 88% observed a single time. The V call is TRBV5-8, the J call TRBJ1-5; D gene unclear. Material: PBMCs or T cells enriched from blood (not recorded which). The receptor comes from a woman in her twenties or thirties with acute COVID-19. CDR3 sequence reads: CASSLGGPQPQHF. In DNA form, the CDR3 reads TGTGCCAGCAGCTTGGGAGGGCCTCAGCCCCAGCATTTT. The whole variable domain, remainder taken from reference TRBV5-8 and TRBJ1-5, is EAGVTQSPTHLIKTRGQQATLRCSPISGHTSVYWYQQALGLGLQFLLWYDEGEERNRGNFPPRFSGRQFPNYSSELNVNALELEDSALYLCASSLGGPQPQHFGDGTRLSIL.